The next 32 T cell receptor beta chains were all read from a single sample in a study of post-analysis software for immune sequencing data. General study findings and limits: There were five or six TRBV segments more frequent in patients than controls, and TRBV5-6, TRBV5-1 and TRBV20-1 were among them.

Unique molecular identifiers featured in each of the TCR beta cDNA libraries. Using its own MiXCR run on the PCR reads, TCRdb lists one record per CDR3 protein. Of 820,000 or so distinct CDR3 sequences listed, roughly half are singletons. No antigen has been assigned to these receptors. What was sequenced was blood. The receptor set was obtained from a girl aged 10-17 years with multiple sclerosis.

The rearrangement joins TRBV2 to TRBJ2-1, with TRBD2 matching 8 bases. This CDR3 spans 16 amino acids. Germline lookup yields CDR1 SNHLY and CDR2 FYNNEI. V lost 4 bases, J lost 6 bases, and 11 bases stayed unmatched. The CDR3 region has the DNA TGTGCCAGCAGTGTACCCTTAGCGGGAAGGAGCAATGAGCAGTTCTTC. This sequence encodes CASSVPLAGRSNEQFF. The full variable domain, rest sourced from reference TRBV2 and TRBJ2-1, is EPEVTQTPSHQVTQMGQEVILRCVPISNHLYFYWYRQILGQKVEFLVSFYNNEISEKSEIFDDQFSVERPDGSNFTLKIRSTKLEDSAMYFCASSVPLAGRSNEQFFGPGTRLTVL.

This clonotype was counted a few times. The V call is TRBV14, the J call TRBJ1-2; D unclear. CDR1 SGHDN and CDR2 FVKESK come from the germline V gene. V lost 1 base, J lost 4 bases, and 7 bases lay in between. The CDR3 contains 13 residues. CDR3: CASSQGRIYGYTF. The CDR3, as DNA: TGTGCCAGCAGCCAAGGGCGGATCTATGGCTACACCTTC.

This chain connects TRBV6-5 to TRBJ1-1; TRBD1 agrees at 7 bases. Germline trimming cut 0 bases from V and 11 bases from J; bases unmatched to any gene: 6. There are 13 residues in the CDR3. The germline CDR1 and CDR2 sequences are MNHEY and SVGAGI. As DNA, the CDR3 is TGTGCCAGCAGTTACTCCGCAGGGACAGAGGCTTTCTTT. Translation gives CASSYSAGTEAFF.

The V and J genes are TRBV7-9 and TRBJ2-3; 9 nucleotides agree with TRBD2. The germline V gene encodes CDR1 SEHNR and CDR2 FQNEAQ (reference sequence). This CDR3 spans 14 amino acids. With V trimmed by 6 bases and J by 5 bases, 6 bases remained unmatched. The CDR3 here is CASRSRGGRDTQYF. The DNA for the CDR3 is TGTGCCAGCAGATCGCGGGGGGGCAGAGATACGCAGTATTTT.

Only a few counts were recorded for this clonotype. The gene calls are TRBV10-3 and TRBJ2-3; 7 bases match TRBD2. CDR3 size: 14 residues. Germline trimming cut 7 bases from V and 2 bases from J; bases unmatched to any gene: 6. Germline V CDR1 and CDR2: ENHRY, SYGVKD. DNA of the CDR3: TGTGCCATCAAACGGGAGGTAGTCACAGATACGCAGTATTTT. Protein sequence: CAIKREVVTDTQYF.

There are a few counts of this clonotype. This chain uses TRBV29-1 with TRBJ2-3; 8 bases map to TRBD1. Per the germline V gene, CDR1 is SQVTM and CDR2 is ANQGSEA. The CDR3 spans 13 residues. The junction had 7 bases not matched to a gene; V was cut back by 5 bases and J by 6 bases. CDR3 nucleotides: TGCAGCGTTTCGGACAGGGTGTCGGATACGCAGTATTTT. Translation: CSVSDRVSDTQYF.

The chain uses TRBV7-2 and TRBJ1-6; D is possibly TRBD1 (6 bases). The CDR3 is 15 amino acids. Looked up from germline, CDR1 is SGHTA and CDR2 is FQGNSA. The V end lost 1 base, the J end lost 10 bases, and 14 bases lay between the germline ends. CDR3 DNA: TGTGCCAGCAGCTTAGTACAGGGTGCACAGTCACCCCTCCACTTT. Its translation: CASSLVQGAQSPLHF.

The chain couples TRBV20-1 to TRBJ2-1; no firm D call. Trimming cost V 0 bases and J 6 bases, with 15 bases left between them. The length of the CDR3 is 15 residues. Germline V gives CDR1 DFQATT, CDR2 SNEGSKA (reference sequence). The DNA for the CDR3 is TGCAGTGCTAGAGATGCTAGAGTCTCTCCCAATGAGCAGTTCTTC. This encodes CSARDARVSPNEQFF.

The J gene is TRBJ2-7, the V gene TRBV3-1, with TRBD1 as a possible D gene (6 bases). Germline V gene sequence: CDR1 LGHDT, CDR2 YNNKEL (reference sequence). Trimming pared 0 bases from V and 5 bases from J, leaving 17 bases between. The CDR3 totals 16 residues. CDR3 amino acids: CASSQDRQGLLDEQYF. The CDR3 DNA reads TGTGCCAGCAGCCAAGATCGGCAGGGGCTCCTCGACGAGCAGTACTTC.

CDR3 loop: CASSQDRVHRYEQYF. CDR3 bases: TGTGCCAGCAGCCAAGATCGGGTCCACCGCTACGAGCAGTACTTC. This chain uses TRBV14 with TRBJ2-4; D not certain. TRBJ2-7 explains the end of the DNA better; the J call may be wrong. This CDR3 contains 15 residues. Germline V gene sequence: CDR1 SGHDN, CDR2 FVKESK.

This clonotype occurred a few times. The rearrangement uses TRBV20-1 and TRBJ2-5, with 11 bases lining up with TRBD2. The end of the DNA is better explained by TRBJ2-7, so the J call may be wrong. Germline V lookup: CDR1 DFQATT, CDR2 SNEGSKA (reference sequence). The CDR3 loop spans 13 amino acids. In DNA, the CDR3 is TGCAGTGCGATAGCGGGAGGGACCTACGAGCAGTACTTC. This codes for CSAIAGGTYEQYF.

This chain links TRBV4-1 with TRBJ1-2; D might be TRBD1 (5 bases). CDR3 size: 15 residues. Germline assignment: CDR1 MGHRA and CDR2 YSYEKL. Deletions cut 3 bases from V and 4 bases from J, with 15 bases between. The CDR3 here is CASSQLLRDRYGYTF. The CDR3 DNA is TGCGCCAGCAGCCAGCTCCTCCGGGACCGCTATGGCTACACCTTC.

V is TRBV7-9 and J is TRBJ1-1, with TRBD1 matching over 8 bases. Losses at the gene ends were 3 bases for V and 8 bases for J; bases not matched to a gene: 8. The CDR3 spans 14 residues. Germline CDR1 reads SEHNR; CDR2 reads FQNEAQ (reference sequence). Written as DNA, the CDR3 is TGTGCCAGCAGCTTCTTAGACAGGGGTGAAGAAGCTTTCTTT. Translated, it gives CASSFLDRGEEAFF.

The chain uses TRBV27 and TRBJ2-3; TRBD1 might be the D (6 bases). V gave up 4 bases and J gave up 6 bases, with 20 bases separating them. Germline CDR1 and CDR2: MNHEY and SMNVEV (reference sequence). The CDR3 sequence is 16 residues long. The CDR3 is CASSWAAAGDPDTQYF. In nucleotides, the CDR3 is TGTGCCAGCAGTTGGGCCGCGGCAGGGGATCCCGATACGCAGTATTTT.

The chain uses TRBV19 and TRBJ2-7; D may correspond to TRBD1 or TRBD2 (5 bases each). This CDR3 has 13 residues. The germline gives CDR1 LNHDA, CDR2 SQIVND (reference sequence). In DNA form, the CDR3 reads TGTGCGTCCGGGACGCCAAGCTCCTACGAGCAGTACTTC. This codes for CASGTPSSYEQYF.

The V call is TRBV7-2, the J call TRBJ2-1, with TRBD2 as a possible D gene (5 bases). The CDR3 length is 12 residues. Germline CDR1 reads SGHTA; CDR2 reads FQGNSA. Between the trimmed V and J ends, which lost 4 bases and 8 bases, there was a span of 9 bases. CDR3 sequence reads: CASSSLGHEQFF. The CDR3 DNA reads as TGTGCCAGCAGCTCACTAGGCCATGAGCAGTTCTTC.

This clonotype was counted between two and nine times. The genes are TRBV27 and TRBJ1-2; D ambiguous. V was cut by 6 bases and J by 1 base, with 12 bases left in between. The CDR3 is 14 amino acids. Germline CDR1 reads MNHEY; CDR2 reads SMNVEV (reference sequence). This CDR3 is CASSSGQVNYGYTF. DNA of the CDR3: TGTGCCAGCAGCTCGGGCCAAGTTAACTATGGCTACACCTTC.

This clonotype occurred a few times. The rearrangement links TRBV5-1 to TRBJ1-1; 10 bases are shared with TRBD1. Germline V gene data show CDR1 as SGHRS and CDR2 as YFSETQ. The length of the CDR3 is 16 residues. Trimming cost V 8 bases and J 1 base; bases outside gene matches: 11. The DNA for the CDR3 is TGCGCCAGTAGCACGAGACAGGGGGCGGAGAACACTGAAGCTTTCTTT. Its translation is CASSTRQGAENTEAFF.

In this sample, this clonotype turned up once. The CDR3 sequence is CSAPDGHYGYTF. Here the CDR3 DNA reads TGCAGCGCACCGGACGGGCACTATGGCTACACCTTC. The V gene is TRBV29-1, the J gene TRBJ1-2; D is uncertain. The CDR3 contains 12 residues. Between the trimmed V and J ends, which lost 7 bases and 3 bases, there was a span of 12 bases. The germline V gene encodes CDR1 SQVTM and CDR2 ANQGSEA.

The chain uses TRBV5-1 and TRBJ1-2, with D tentatively TRBD1 (5 bases). The CDR3 spans 13 residues. Trimming removed 3 bases from V and 8 bases from J, with 14 bases in between. Germline lookup yields CDR1 SGHRS and CDR2 YFSETQ. CDR3 sequence reads: CASSSASGDGYTF. CDR3 sequence (DNA): TGCGCCAGCAGCTCTGCGTCGGGGGACGGCTACACCTTC.

In this sample, this clonotype turned up many times. V gene TRBV6-5 combines with J gene TRBJ2-5, with D perhaps matching TRBD2 (6 bases). The CDR3 has 10 amino acids. From germline, CDR1 is MNHEY and CDR2 SVGAGI. V was shortened by 10 bases and J by 5 bases, with 8 bases between the two germline ends. Here the CDR3 reads CATGRETQYF. In nucleotides, the CDR3 is TGTGCCACAGGGAGGGAGACCCAGTACTTC.

The chain carries TRBV3-1 and TRBJ2-5; 12 bases are shared with TRBD2. Unmatched junction bases numbered 6, after V lost 2 bases and J lost 2 bases. The CDR3 is made up of 17 amino acids. Germline V lookup: CDR1 LGHDT, CDR2 YNNKEL (reference sequence). Here the CDR3 DNA reads TGTGCCAGCAGCCAACCCGGACTAGCGGGGCTACAAGAGACCCAGTACTTC. It is translated as CASSQPGLAGLQETQYF.

The chain links TRBV20-1 to TRBJ2-4, with TRBD2 as a possible D gene (6 bases). The CDR3 length is 14 residues. Germline CDR1 is DFQATT and CDR2 is SNEGSKA (reference sequence). V was trimmed by 0 bases and J by 2 bases, leaving 8 bases between them. CDR3 DNA: TGCAGTGCTAGAGATAGCGGAACCAAAAACATTCAGTACTTC. Protein product: CSARDSGTKNIQYF.

The V gene is TRBV6-4, the J gene TRBJ2-3; 11 nucleotides align to TRBD2. CDR3 length: 15 amino acids. V gave up 6 bases and J gave up 2 bases; unmatched junction bases: 4. Germline V lookup: CDR1 MRHNA, CDR2 SNTAGT. The CDR3 nucleotides read TGTGCCAGCAGAGAGACTAGCGGGGACACAGATACGCAGTATTTT. It is translated as CASRETSGDTDTQYF.

V gene TRBV7-8 combines with J gene TRBJ2-7; D is unclear. Germline CDR1 is SGHVS and CDR2 is FQNEAQ. CDR3 size: 14 residues. Trimming removed 2 bases from V and 0 bases from J, with 8 bases in between. The CDR3 sequence is CASSLRPPSYEQYF. In nucleotides, the CDR3 is TGTGCCAGCAGCTTACGGCCGCCCTCCTACGAGCAGTACTTC.

The genes are TRBV5-1 and TRBJ2-1; 8 nucleotides agree with TRBD2. V was pared by 5 bases and J by 9 bases, with 7 bases of the junction left unmatched. The CDR3 is made up of 13 amino acids. CDR1 and CDR2 from the germline V gene are SGHRS and YFSETQ. CDR3 sequence reads: CASSLLADAEQFF. CDR3 DNA: TGCGCCAGCAGTTTACTAGCGGACGCTGAGCAGTTCTTC. The variable domain in full, with the rest retrieved from reference TRBV5-1 and TRBJ2-1, is KAGVTQTPRYLIKTRGQQVTLSCSPISGHRSVSWYQQTPGQGLQFLFEYFSETQRNKGNFPGRFSGRQFSNSRSEMNVSTLELGDSALYLCASSLLADAEQFFGPGTRLTVL.

This rearrangement joins TRBV29-1 to TRBJ2-1; tentative D call: TRBD1 (5 bases). V was pared by 3 bases and J by 7 bases, with 7 bases between. The CDR3 totals 11 residues. Germline V gene lookup returns CDR1 SQVTM and CDR2 ANQGSEA. The CDR3 DNA follows: TGCAGCGTTGACAGGGCGAATGAGCAGTTCTTC. This encodes CSVDRANEQFF.

As to this clonotype: Mismatch with germline at one junction end may stem from a read error. The CDR3, as DNA: TGCAGCGTTACGGGACAGGGAATGTCCTACGAGCGGTACTTC. Its translation is CSVTGQGMSYERYF. V usage is TRBV29-1 and J usage is TRBJ2-7, with 9 bases lining up with TRBD1. This CDR3 contains 14 residues. The germline CDR1 and CDR2 sequences are SQVTM and ANQGSEA.

This clonotype has only a few counts. The J gene is TRBJ2-3, the V gene TRBV7-2; D gene uncertain. Germline V gene sequence: CDR1 SGHTA, CDR2 FQGNSA. V was pared by 3 bases and J by 4 bases, with 8 bases between. The CDR3 runs 13 residues. The CDR3 region is CASSFRVADTQYF. The CDR3 region has the DNA TGTGCCAGCAGCTTTCGGGTGGCAGATACGCAGTATTTT.

This rearrangement joins TRBV29-1 to TRBJ2-7; the match to TRBD2 covers 13 bases. With 4 bases clipped from V and 3 bases from J, the junction kept 9 bases outside the gene matches. Germline V lookup: CDR1 SQVTM, CDR2 ANQGSEA. The CDR3 has 16 residues. CDR3 bases: TGCAGCGTTGTAGGGACTAGCGGGAAAAAAAGCTACGAGCAGTACTTC. Its protein is CSVVGTSGKKSYEQYF.

J is TRBJ2-1 and V is TRBV29-1, with D unresolved. Germline V gene lookup returns CDR1 SQVTM and CDR2 ANQGSEA. The ends were cut back, 3 bases at V and 3 bases at J, with 15 bases in the middle. CDR3 size: 15 residues. The CDR3 spells CSVDSRKTGYNEQFF. For the CDR3, the DNA is TGCAGCGTTGATAGTCGCAAAACCGGCTACAATGAGCAGTTCTTC.

The J gene is TRBJ2-5, the V gene TRBV20-1; no firm D call. The J call may be in error: the DNA end matches TRBJ2-7 better. The germline gives CDR1 DFQATT, CDR2 SNEGSKA (reference sequence). The CDR3 consists of 13 residues. CDR3 in DNA: TGCAGTGCTAGAGGCCTACATTCTGACGAGCAGTACTTC. This gives the protein CSARGLHSDEQYF.